These 16 T cell receptor beta chains originate from one sample sequenced in a study of T-cell reconstitution after alpha-beta-depleted transplantation in children. Preparation of the TCRbeta library was carried out with unique molecular identifiers. TCRdb used MiXCR to reprocess the PCR reads, holding one entry per CDR3 protein. The table includes approximately 350,000 distinct CDR3 sequences, about a sixth detected once. The material was PBMCs, mostly from graft donor cells, obtained 360 days after TCRalphabeta/CD19-depleted stem cell transplant. These TCRs come from a male patient under 10 years old who had a stem cell transplant for acute lymphoblastic leukemia, so the T cells may come from the graft donor.

This chain links TRBV4-3 with TRBJ2-1; D remains ambiguous. The CDR3 covers 14 residues. Germline loops: CDR1 LGHNA, CDR2 YSLEER. Trimming stripped 0 bases from V and 9 bases from J, with 12 bases between. The CDR3 DNA sequence: TGCGCCAGCAGCCAAGAGAGGATCTTTAGTGAGCAGTTCTTC. Protein sequence: CASSQERIFSEQFF.

The CDR3 DNA is TGCGCCAGCAGCTTCGGGCAGGGACCAAACGGGAAACTGTTTTTT. Translating gives CASSFGQGPNGKLFF. This chain links TRBV5-1 with TRBJ1-4, with D perhaps matching TRBD1 (5 bases). Germline values: CDR1 SGHRS, CDR2 YFSETQ. The CDR3 contains 15 residues. V shed 2 bases and J shed 11 bases, with 19 bases lying between them. The full variable domain, its missing parts supplied by reference TRBV5-1 and TRBJ1-4, is KAGVTQTPRYLIKTRGQQVTLSCSPISGHRSVSWYQQTPGQGLQFLFEYFSETQRNKGNFPGRFSGRQFSNSRSEMNVSTLELGDSALYLCASSFGQGPNGKLFFGSGTQLSVL.

The rearrangement uses TRBV2 and TRBJ2-5; D might be TRBD2 (7 bases). From germline, CDR1 is SNHLY and CDR2 FYNNEI. This CDR3 comprises 14 residues. Between the trimmed V and J ends, which lost 11 bases and 2 bases, there was a span of 18 bases. The CDR3 coding sequence is TGTGCCTCCAATGGGGGAGGGACACAAGAGACCCAGTACTTC. Its protein product is CASNGGGTQETQYF.

This clonotype has only a few counts. The chain joins TRBV4-3 to TRBJ2-7; 12 bases agree with TRBD2. V lost 2 bases to trimming and J lost 0 bases; unmatched junction nucleotides: 11. Per the germline V gene, CDR1 is LGHNA and CDR2 is YSLEER. CDR3 size: 19 residues. The CDR3 protein is CASSQQLAGGPLASYEQYF. DNA of the CDR3: TGCGCCAGCAGCCAACAGCTAGCGGGAGGGCCATTAGCCTCCTACGAGCAGTACTTC.

The chain carries TRBV5-6 and TRBJ2-5; 7 nucleotides align to TRBD2. Germline CDR1 reads SGHDT; CDR2 reads YYEEEE. With V trimmed by 5 bases and J by 1 base, 8 bases remained unmatched. This CDR3 has 15 amino acids. The CDR3 DNA sequence: TGTGCCAGCAGACAATGGGGGGGGACCCAAGAGACCCAGTACTTC. It encodes CASRQWGGTQETQYF.

In this sample, this clonotype turned up many times. The chain couples TRBV3-1 to TRBJ2-7; the match to TRBD2 covers 13 bases. The V and J ends lost 6 bases and 6 bases, in that order; junction bases with no gene match: 2. Germline V CDR1 and CDR2: LGHDT, YNNKEL (reference sequence). This CDR3 contains 13 residues. The DNA of the CDR3 is TGTGCCAGCAGTGGACTAGCGGGGGTCGAGCAGTACTTC. Translation: CASSGLAGVEQYF.

This chain uses TRBV30 with TRBJ2-1; 10 bases agree with TRBD2. CDR3 size: 15 residues. V dropped 6 bases and J dropped 7; count of bases not matched to a gene: 12. CDR1 and CDR2 from the germline V gene are GTSNPN and SVGIG (reference sequence). Here the CDR3 DNA reads TGTGCCTGCCTGGTCCCACTAGCGGGAAAGAATGAGCAGTTCTTC. It yields the protein CACLVPLAGKNEQFF.

The chain employs TRBV20-1 and TRBJ2-3; D is unclear. Germline values: CDR1 DFQATT, CDR2 SNEGSKA (reference sequence). There are 16 residues in the CDR3. Trimming shortened V by 0 bases and J by 0 bases, and 13 bases separated the two germline ends. The CDR3 region is CSARELFPSSTDTQYF. The CDR3 DNA reads as TGCAGTGCTAGAGAACTTTTCCCTTCTAGCACAGATACGCAGTATTTT.

DNA for the CDR3: TGCAGCGTTGAAGAATTGGGGGGGTTTAACGTCAGGGAGCTGTTTTTT. This sequence encodes CSVEELGGFNVRELFF. This chain links TRBV29-1 with TRBJ2-2; 7 bases are shared with TRBD2. The trim removed 0 bases at V and 9 bases at J, leaving 13 bases unmatched. Germline V gene sequence: CDR1 SQVTM, CDR2 ANQGSEA. This CDR3 has 16 residues.

V usage is TRBV12-3 or TRBV12-4 and J usage is TRBJ1-2, with 11 bases matching TRBD1. This CDR3 contains 15 residues. J was trimmed by 7 bases and V by 1 base; bases with no gene match: 5. CDR3 sequence (DNA): TGTGCCAGCAGTTTAGATGGACAGGGGGCGGGTGGCTACACCTTC. This sequence encodes CASSLDGQGAGGYTF.

In its sample, this clonotype was seen once. The chain combines TRBV2 with TRBJ1-5; the D gene is possibly TRBD1 (5 bases). V was clipped by 5 bases and J by 3 bases, with 14 bases between them. The CDR3 runs 15 residues. Germline values: CDR1 SNHLY, CDR2 FYNNEI. CDR3 DNA sequence: TGTGCCAGCAGTCCCTTGCAGGGAAACAATCAGCCCCAGCATTTT. Its translation is CASSPLQGNNQPQHF. The whole variable domain, remainder taken from reference TRBV2 and TRBJ1-5, is EPEVTQTPSHQVTQMGQEVILRCVPISNHLYFYWYRQILGQKVEFLVSFYNNEISEKSEIFDDQFSVERPDGSNFTLKIRSTKLEDSAMYFCASSPLQGNNQPQHFGDGTRLSIL.

The chain couples TRBV5-1 to TRBJ2-1; 8 bases fit TRBD2. V shed 3 bases and J 6 bases; nucleotides not matched to a gene: 8. This CDR3 region has 15 residues. From germline, CDR1 is SGHRS and CDR2 YFSETQ. The chain's CDR3 is CASSSGTSSPNEQFF. The CDR3 bases are TGCGCCAGCAGCTCCGGGACTAGTTCCCCCAATGAGCAGTTCTTC.

This clonotype was detected a few times. The chain employs TRBV4-2 and TRBJ2-3; unclear D gene. In germline, CDR1 is LGHNA, CDR2 YNFKEQ. Deletions cut 5 bases from V and 8 bases from J, with 8 bases between. This CDR3 is 11 amino acids long. CDR3 coding DNA: TGTGCCAGCAGCGGGAAGGTTACGCAGTATTTT. Translating it yields CASSGKVTQYF.

This clonotype was counted many times. V gene TRBV4-1 combines with J gene TRBJ2-7; 7 bases line up with TRBD2. The CDR3 is 14 amino acids. The V gene end was trimmed by 4 bases and the J gene end by 4 bases; junction bases not matched to a gene: 7. Germline-derived CDR1 and CDR2 are MGHRA and YSYEKL. The CDR3 loop reads CASSRSGDVYEQYF. CDR3 coding DNA: TGCGCCAGCAGCCGGAGCGGGGATGTTTACGAGCAGTACTTC.

The chain recombines TRBV4-2 with TRBJ2-2, with D perhaps matching TRBD1 (6 bases). The V and J ends lost 4 bases and 5 bases respectively, with 23 bases between them. The CDR3 is made up of 18 amino acids. The germline CDR1 and CDR2 sequences are LGHNA and YNFKEQ. The chain's CDR3 is CASSPPPTRGHQTGELFF. DNA of the CDR3: TGTGCCAGCAGCCCGCCACCTACACGGGGACACCAGACCGGGGAGCTGTTTTTT.

This clonotype was counted only a few times. This chain uses TRBV12-3 or TRBV12-4 with TRBJ2-7; D not certain. V was cut by 6 bases and J by 0 bases, with 9 bases left in between. This CDR3 is built from 13 residues. CDR3 sequence reads: CASRQLSSYEQYF. CDR3 nucleotides: TGTGCCAGCAGGCAACTCAGCTCCTACGAGCAGTACTTC.